These T cell receptor beta chains were read from a single sample in a study of patients and donors after allogeneic stem cell transplantation. A single record per CDR3 protein comes from TCRdb applying MiXCR to the RT-PCR reads. The sample shows hundreds of thousands of distinct CDR3 sequences, around 40% of them seen only once. Sequencing was performed on blood, either unsorted or a sorted T cell fraction (not recorded which). The origin of the receptors is a human donor who was either an allogeneic HSCT recipient or a stem cell or donor lymphocyte infusion donor (not recorded which). It is not recorded whose cells these are; they may come from a transplant donor. Each CDR3 is given with its conserved first and last residue. The D gene is left open where the match is weak. The size field is filled for only some rows; it gives once, few, many or a size class.

J gene: TRBJ2-2
V gene: TRBV7-8
clone size: .
D gene: TRBD2
CDR3 protein: CASSSTNALADTGELFF
CDR3 DNA: TGTGCCAGCAGCTCCACAAACGCACTAGCGGACACCGGGGAGCTGTTTTTT

J gene: TRBJ1-2
V gene: TRBV28
clone size: .
D gene: TRBD1
CDR3 protein: CASSNGQGPRYYGYTF
CDR3 DNA: TGTGCCAGCAGTAATGGACAGGGGCCTCGTTACTATGGCTACACCTTC

J gene: TRBJ2-1
V gene: TRBV20-1
clone size: .
D gene: .
CDR3 protein: CSARELSGFSSYNEQFF
CDR3 DNA: TGCAGTGCTAGAGAGTTGTCGGGATTTAGCTCCTACAATGAGCAGTTCTTC

J gene: TRBJ2-6
V gene: TRBV7-9
clone size: .
D gene: .
CDR3 protein: CASSPSPRWASSGANVLTF
CDR3 DNA: TGTGCCAGCAGCCCTTCCCCCCGTTGGGCCAGCTCTGGGGCCAACGTCCTGACTTTC

J gene: TRBJ1-5
V gene: TRBV20-1
clone size: .
D gene: .
CDR3 protein: CSAAPPGRRRGSNQPQHF
CDR3 DNA: TGCAGTGCTGCACCCCCGGGACGACGGCGGGGTAGCAATCAGCCCCAGCATTTT

J gene: TRBJ2-1
V gene: TRBV14
clone size: .
D gene: TRBD2
CDR3 protein: CASSQTAGLAFHEQFF
CDR3 DNA: TGTGCCAGCAGCCAAACAGCGGGACTAGCGTTCCATGAGCAGTTCTTC

J gene: TRBJ2-3
V gene: TRBV12-3/TRBV12-4
clone size: .
D gene: .
CDR3 protein: CASSPKSGLTDTQYF
CDR3 DNA: TGTGCCAGCAGTCCTAAGTCGGGGTTGACAGATACGCAGTATTTT

J gene: TRBJ1-2
V gene: TRBV20-1
clone size: few
D gene: .
CDR3 protein: CSARDRRFYGYTF
CDR3 DNA: TGCAGTGCTAGAGATCGGCGATTCTATGGCTACACCTTC

J gene: TRBJ1-6
V gene: TRBV5-4
clone size: .
D gene: .
CDR3 protein: CASSLVRGSPLHF
CDR3 DNA: TGTGCCAGCAGCTTGGTGCGGGGTTCACCCCTCCACTTT

J gene: TRBJ2-2
V gene: TRBV6-1
clone size: .
D gene: .
CDR3 protein: CASSEALGGIYGELFF
CDR3 DNA: TGTGCCAGCAGTGAAGCTCTCGGAGGAATCTACGGGGAGCTGTTTTTT

J gene: TRBJ1-1
V gene: TRBV7-2
clone size: .
D gene: TRBD1
CDR3 protein: CASGQQGDTEAFF
CDR3 DNA: TGTGCCAGCGGACAACAGGGGGACACTGAAGCTTTCTTT

J gene: TRBJ1-5
V gene: TRBV10-3
clone size: few
D gene: .
CDR3 protein: CAISGSASNQPQHF
CDR3 DNA: TGTGCCATCAGTGGCTCAGCCAGCAATCAGCCCCAGCATTTT

J gene: TRBJ1-6
V gene: TRBV5-1
clone size: few
D gene: .
CDR3 protein: CASSPAGDYKSPLHF
CDR3 DNA: TGCGCCAGCAGCCCGGCAGGGGATTACAAATCACCCCTCCACTTT

J gene: TRBJ2-7
V gene: TRBV27
clone size: .
D gene: .
CDR3 protein: CASSLKSPRDEQYF
CDR3 DNA: TGTGCCAGCAGTTTAAAGTCACCACGAGACGAGCAGTACTTC

J gene: TRBJ1-2
V gene: TRBV20-1
clone size: few
D gene: .
CDR3 protein: CSARLDRNYGYTF
CDR3 DNA: TGCAGTGCCCGACTGGACAGAAACTATGGCTACACCTTC

J gene: TRBJ2-7
V gene: TRBV20-1
clone size: many
D gene: .
CDR3 protein: CSARGTAYTYEQYF
CDR3 DNA: TGCAGTGCTAGGGGGACCGCCTATACCTACGAGCAGTACTTC

J gene: TRBJ2-3
V gene: TRBV5-1
clone size: .
D gene: .
CDR3 protein: CASSLEGALPTDTQYF
CDR3 DNA: TGCGCCAGCAGCTTGGAGGGCGCATTACCCACAGATACGCAGTATTTT

J gene: TRBJ2-1
V gene: TRBV4-3
clone size: .
D gene: TRBD2
CDR3 protein: CASSQDREDEQFF
CDR3 DNA: TGCGCCAGCAGCCAAGATCGGGAGGATGAGCAGTTCTTC

J gene: TRBJ1-1
V gene: TRBV11-2
clone size: .
D gene: .
CDR3 protein: CASSLDIGAMNTEAFF
CDR3 DNA: TGTGCCAGCAGCTTAGATATCGGAGCCATGAACACTGAAGCTTTCTTT

J gene: TRBJ1-2
V gene: TRBV20-1
clone size: .
D gene: TRBD1
CDR3 protein: CSARKGGGYGYTF
CDR3 DNA: TGCAGTGCTAGAAAAGGGGGCGGCTATGGCTACACCTTC

J gene: TRBJ1-2
V gene: TRBV5-8
clone size: .
D gene: .
CDR3 protein: CASSLEGYYGYTF
CDR3 DNA: TGTGCCAGCAGCTTGGAAGGGTACTATGGCTACACCTTC

J gene: TRBJ1-2
V gene: TRBV7-2
clone size: .
D gene: .
CDR3 protein: CASSFAYGIPGYTF
CDR3 DNA: TGTGCCAGCAGCTTTGCTTACGGGATCCCGGGCTACACCTTC

J gene: TRBJ1-6
V gene: TRBV12-3/TRBV12-4
clone size: few
D gene: .
CDR3 protein: CASSLRQFDSPLHF
CDR3 DNA: TGTGCCAGCAGTTTAAGGCAGTTCGATTCACCCCTCCACTTT

J gene: TRBJ1-2
V gene: TRBV5-1
clone size: few
D gene: TRBD1
CDR3 protein: CASSPMPGTGHYGYTF
CDR3 DNA: TGCGCCAGCAGCCCCATGCCCGGGACAGGGCACTATGGCTACACCTTC

J gene: TRBJ1-5
V gene: TRBV7-9
clone size: few
D gene: .
CDR3 protein: CASSFVDSQPQHF
CDR3 DNA: TGTGCCAGCAGCTTTGTGGACAGTCAGCCCCAGCATTTT

J gene: TRBJ2-7
V gene: TRBV4-2
clone size: .
D gene: .
CDR3 protein: CASSQEGAIGYEQYF
CDR3 DNA: TGTGCCAGCAGCCAAGAAGGGGCTATTGGCTACGAGCAGTACTTC

J gene: TRBJ2-1
V gene: TRBV20-1
clone size: few
D gene: TRBD1
CDR3 protein: CSAREAGGINEQFF
CDR3 DNA: TGCAGTGCTAGAGAAGCAGGGGGCATAAATGAGCAGTTCTTC

J gene: TRBJ2-3
V gene: TRBV27
clone size: few
D gene: TRBD1
CDR3 protein: CASSSGQGRTDTQYF
CDR3 DNA: TGTGCCAGCAGTTCTGGACAGGGGCGCACAGATACGCAGTATTTT

J gene: TRBJ1-5
V gene: TRBV28
clone size: .
D gene: .
CDR3 protein: CASTLGGTRPQHF
CDR3 DNA: TGTGCCAGCACCTTGGGGGGTACCCGGCCCCAGCATTTT

J gene: TRBJ1-2
V gene: TRBV7-9
clone size: few
D gene: .
CDR3 protein: CASSFTGGYTF
CDR3 DNA: TGTGCCAGCAGCTTTACTGGTGGCTACACCTTC

J gene: TRBJ2-1
V gene: TRBV28
clone size: many
D gene: .
CDR3 protein: CASSLGVAYNEQFF
CDR3 DNA: TGTGCCAGCAGTTTGGGGGTAGCCTACAATGAGCAGTTCTTC

J gene: TRBJ1-1
V gene: TRBV5-1
clone size: few
D gene: .
CDR3 protein: CASSLVGQPPADTEAFF
CDR3 DNA: TGCGCCAGCAGCTTGGTAGGACAGCCGCCCGCGGACACTGAAGCTTTCTTT

J gene: TRBJ1-4
V gene: TRBV6-1
clone size: few
D gene: .
CDR3 protein: CASSEVQAREKLFF
CDR3 DNA: TGTGCCAGCAGTGAAGTCCAGGCACGGGAAAAACTGTTTTTT

J gene: TRBJ1-1
V gene: TRBV20-1
clone size: .
D gene: .
CDR3 protein: CSAKDGRLNTEAFF
CDR3 DNA: TGCAGTGCTAAGGATGGTCGTTTGAACACTGAAGCTTTCTTT

J gene: TRBJ2-3
V gene: TRBV27
clone size: .
D gene: .
CDR3 protein: CASSFRRGDTQYF
CDR3 DNA: TGTGCCAGCAGTTTCCGGCGGGGAGATACGCAGTATTTT

J gene: TRBJ2-1
V gene: TRBV19
clone size: .
D gene: TRBD2
CDR3 protein: CASSIFGGDEQFF
CDR3 DNA: TGTGCCAGTAGTATTTTCGGGGGGGATGAGCAGTTCTTC

J gene: TRBJ1-2
V gene: TRBV11-2
clone size: .
D gene: .
CDR3 protein: CASRAFGARGYTF
CDR3 DNA: TGTGCCAGCAGAGCCTTCGGGGCGCGTGGCTACACCTTC

J gene: TRBJ1-2
V gene: TRBV18
clone size: .
D gene: .
CDR3 protein: CASSSGHPGPGGYTF
CDR3 DNA: TGTGCCAGCTCATCGGGACACCCCGGGCCGGGTGGCTACACCTTC

J gene: TRBJ2-1
V gene: TRBV6-1
clone size: .
D gene: TRBD2
CDR3 protein: CASSPGLAYNEQFF
CDR3 DNA: TGTGCCAGCAGTCCGGGACTAGCCTACAATGAGCAGTTCTTC

J gene: TRBJ1-1
V gene: TRBV28
clone size: few
D gene: .
CDR3 protein: CASSPLTGNTEAFF
CDR3 DNA: TGTGCCAGCAGCCCTCTCACAGGGAACACTGAAGCTTTCTTT

J gene: TRBJ1-6
V gene: TRBV6-1
clone size: few
D gene: .
CDR3 protein: CASSVPGTVDNSPLHF
CDR3 DNA: TGTGCCAGCAGTGTCCCGGGGACGGTTGATAATTCACCCCTCCACTTT

J gene: TRBJ2-5
V gene: TRBV4-1
clone size: .
D gene: .
CDR3 protein: CASSQGQQETQYF
CDR3 DNA: TGCGCCAGCAGCCAAGGTCAACAAGAGACCCAGTACTTC